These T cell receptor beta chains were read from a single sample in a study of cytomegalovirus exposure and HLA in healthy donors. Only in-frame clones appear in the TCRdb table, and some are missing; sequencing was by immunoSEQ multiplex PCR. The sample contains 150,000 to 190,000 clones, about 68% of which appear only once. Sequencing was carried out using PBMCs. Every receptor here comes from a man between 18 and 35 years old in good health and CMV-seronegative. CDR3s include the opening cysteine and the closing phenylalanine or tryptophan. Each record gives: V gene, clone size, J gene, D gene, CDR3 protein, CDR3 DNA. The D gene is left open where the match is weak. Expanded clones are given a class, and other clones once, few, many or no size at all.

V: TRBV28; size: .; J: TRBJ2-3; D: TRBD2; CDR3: CASSLAGTTDTQYF; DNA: TGTGCCAGCAGCTTAGCGGGGACCACAGATACGCAGTATTTT
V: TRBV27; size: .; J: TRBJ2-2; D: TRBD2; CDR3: CASSLGGGRGELFF; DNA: TGTGCCAGCAGTTTAGGGGGGGGTCGCGGGGAGCTGTTTTTT
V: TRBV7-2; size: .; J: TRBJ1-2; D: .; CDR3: CASSSRGVGHGYTF; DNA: TGTGCCAGCAGCTCCCGGGGGGTGGGGCATGGCTACACCTTC
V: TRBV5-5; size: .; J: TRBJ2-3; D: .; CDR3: CASSLAPSDTQYF; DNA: TGTGCCAGCAGCTTGGCCCCCTCAGATACGCAGTATTTT
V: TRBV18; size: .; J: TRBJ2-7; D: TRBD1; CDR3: CASSLGQYYEQYF; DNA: TGTGCCAGCTCACTGGGACAGTACTACGAGCAGTACTTC
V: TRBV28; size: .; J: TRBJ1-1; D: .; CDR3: CASHTPGPKNRERGSTEAFF; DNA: TGTGCCAGCCACACACCCGGACCCAAAAACAGGGAGAGAGGGAGCACTGAAGCTTTCTTT
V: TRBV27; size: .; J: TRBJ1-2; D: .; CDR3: CASSSRGNYGYTF; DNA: TGTGCCAGCTCCTCGAGGGGGAACTATGGCTACACCTTC
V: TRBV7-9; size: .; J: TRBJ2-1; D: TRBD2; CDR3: CASNGGDNEQFF; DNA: TGTGCCAGCAATGGGGGGGACAATGAGCAGTTCTTC
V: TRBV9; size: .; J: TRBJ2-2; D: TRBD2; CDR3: CASSVGGGSGELFF; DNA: TGTGCCAGCAGCGTAGGGGGGGGGTCCGGGGAGCTGTTTTTT
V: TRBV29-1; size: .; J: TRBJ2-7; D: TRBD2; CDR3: CSVAGTSGGLEQYF; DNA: TGCAGCGTTGCAGGGACTAGCGGGGGGTTGGAGCAGTACTTC
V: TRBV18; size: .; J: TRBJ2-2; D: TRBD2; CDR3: CASSPRLTSGRGTGELFF; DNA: TGTGCCAGCTCACCGCGGCTGACTAGCGGGAGAGGTACCGGGGAGCTGTTTTTT
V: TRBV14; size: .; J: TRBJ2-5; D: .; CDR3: CASSPIGQRAQETQYF; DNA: TGTGCCAGCAGCCCTATTGGACAGAGAGCCCAAGAGACCCAGTACTTC
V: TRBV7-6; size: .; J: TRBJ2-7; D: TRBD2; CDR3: CASSPGTLAGYEQYF; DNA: TGTGCCAGCAGCCCCGGGACTCTAGCGGGATACGAGCAGTACTTC
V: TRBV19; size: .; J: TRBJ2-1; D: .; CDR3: CASSTLDTDNEQFF; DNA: TGTGCCAGTAGTACTCTGGACACGGACAATGAGCAGTTCTTC
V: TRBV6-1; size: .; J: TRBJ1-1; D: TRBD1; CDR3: CASSPQTGVAFF; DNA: TGTGCCAGCAGTCCCCAGACAGGGGTAGCTTTCTTT
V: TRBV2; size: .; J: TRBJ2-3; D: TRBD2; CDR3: CASRGGIRVGGTDTQYF; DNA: TGTGCCAGCAGGGGGGGGATAAGGGTGGGTGGCACAGATACGCAGTATTTT
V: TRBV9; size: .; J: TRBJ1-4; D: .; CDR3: CASSVATGEQAGEKLFF; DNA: TGTGCCAGCAGCGTAGCTACGGGGGAGCAGGCCGGTGAAAAACTGTTTTTT
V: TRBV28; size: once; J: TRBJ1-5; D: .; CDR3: CASSLDGQPQHF; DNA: TGTGCCAGCAGTTTAGACGGGCAGCCCCAGCATTTT
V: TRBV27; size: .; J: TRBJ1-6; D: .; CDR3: CASPDQGVDSPLHF; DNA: TGTGCCAGCCCGGATCAGGGTGTGGATTCACCCCTCCACTTT
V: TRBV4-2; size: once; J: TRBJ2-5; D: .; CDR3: CASSQEQHQETQYF; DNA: TGTGCCAGCAGCCAAGAACAGCACCAAGAGACCCAGTACTTC
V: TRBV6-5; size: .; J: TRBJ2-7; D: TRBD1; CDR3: CASSLRDRGGYEQYF; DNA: TGTGCCAGCAGTTTACGGGACAGGGGGGGCTACGAACAGTACTTC
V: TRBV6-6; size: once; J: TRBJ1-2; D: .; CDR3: CASSYSSGGAYGYTF; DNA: TGTGCCAGCAGTTACTCCTCTGGAGGGGCGTATGGCTACACCTTC
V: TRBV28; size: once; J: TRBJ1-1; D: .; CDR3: CASSIEGGYNTEAFF; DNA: TGTGCCAGCAGTATAGAGGGCGGTTATAACACTGAAGCTTTCTTT
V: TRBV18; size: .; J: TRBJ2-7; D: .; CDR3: CASSPGGGAIYEQYF; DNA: TGTGCCAGCTCACCGGGTGGGGGGGCAATTTACGAGCAGTACTTC
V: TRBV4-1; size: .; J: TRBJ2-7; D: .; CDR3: CASSQDRTLGEQYF; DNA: TGCGCCAGCAGCCAAGATCGGACATTAGGGGAGCAGTACTTC
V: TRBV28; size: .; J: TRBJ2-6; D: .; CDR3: CASTTGTGANVLTF; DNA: TGTGCCAGCACCACAGGGACTGGGGCCAACGTCCTGACTTTC
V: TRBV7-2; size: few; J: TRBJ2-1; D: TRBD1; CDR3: CASSLDTGGGWNEQFF; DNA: TGTGCCAGCAGCTTAGATACAGGGGGCGGTTGGAATGAGCAGTTCTTC
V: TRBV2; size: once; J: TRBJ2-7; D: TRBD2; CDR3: CASSDGGFSYEQYF; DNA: TGTGCCAGCAGTGACGGGGGGTTCTCCTACGAGCAGTACTTC
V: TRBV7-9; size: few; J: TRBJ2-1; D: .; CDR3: CASSLDTSRYNEQFF; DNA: TGTGCCAGCAGCTTAGATACTAGCCGGTACAATGAGCAGTTCTTC
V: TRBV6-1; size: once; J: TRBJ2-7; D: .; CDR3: CASRESGTSYEQYF; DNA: TGTGCCAGCAGGGAGAGCGGAACATCTTACGAGCAGTACTTC
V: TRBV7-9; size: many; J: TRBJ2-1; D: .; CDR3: CASSLLRGNNEQFF; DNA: TGTGCCAGCAGCTTACTGCGCGGAAACAATGAGCAGTTCTTC
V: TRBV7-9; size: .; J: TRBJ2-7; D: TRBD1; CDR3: CASSLATGGAGEQYF; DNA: TGTGCCAGCAGCTTAGCGACAGGGGGCGCGGGCGAGCAGTACTTC
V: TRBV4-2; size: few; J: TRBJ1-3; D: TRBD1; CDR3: CASSQDLGQGTYF; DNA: TGTGCCAGCAGCCAAGATTTGGGACAGGGGACCTATTTT
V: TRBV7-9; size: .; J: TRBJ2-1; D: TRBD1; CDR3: CASSPGFRTGPYNEQFF; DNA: TGTGCCAGCAGCCCTGGTTTTAGGACAGGGCCCTACAATGAGCAGTTCTTC
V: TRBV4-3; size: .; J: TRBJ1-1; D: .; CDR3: CASSQEFEAEGNTEAFF; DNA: TGCGCCAGCAGCCAAGAGTTTGAGGCGGAGGGGAACACTGAAGCTTTCTTT
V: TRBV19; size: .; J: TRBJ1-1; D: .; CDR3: CASKPRQNTEAFF; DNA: TGTGCCAGTAAGCCCAGACAGAACACTGAAGCTTTCTTT
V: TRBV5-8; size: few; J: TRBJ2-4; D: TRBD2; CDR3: CASSRVAGNSGVNIQYF; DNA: TGTGCCAGCAGCAGGGTAGCGGGAAATAGCGGGGTAAACATTCAGTACTTC
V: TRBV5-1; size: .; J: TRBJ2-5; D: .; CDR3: CASSLGGGPGETQYF; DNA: TGCGCCAGCAGCTTGGGCGGCGGCCCGGGTGAGACCCAGTACTTC
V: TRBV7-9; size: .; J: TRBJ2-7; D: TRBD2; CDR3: CASSSPAPGLAGDYEQYF; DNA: TGTGCCAGCAGCTCACCTGCACCGGGGCTAGCGGGAGACTACGAGCAGTACTTC
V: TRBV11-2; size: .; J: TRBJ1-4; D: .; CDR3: CASSLRRGKTNSTNEKLFF; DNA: TGTGCCAGCAGCTTAAGAAGGGGCAAAACTAACTCAACTAATGAAAAACTGTTTTTT
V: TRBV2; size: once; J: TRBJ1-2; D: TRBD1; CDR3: CASRGQANNYGYTF; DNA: TGTGCCAGCAGGGGACAGGCCAATAACTATGGCTACACCTTC
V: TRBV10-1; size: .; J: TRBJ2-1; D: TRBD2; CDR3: CASSELPGLAADEQFF; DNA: TGCGCCAGCAGTGAACTACCGGGACTAGCGGCGGATGAGCAGTTCTTC
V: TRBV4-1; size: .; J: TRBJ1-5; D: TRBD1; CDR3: CASSQDGAGGVNQPQHF; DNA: TGCGCCAGCAGCCAAGATGGAGCAGGGGGAGTCAATCAGCCCCAGCATTTT
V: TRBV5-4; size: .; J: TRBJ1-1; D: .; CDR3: CASSLTGNTEAFF; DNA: TGTGCCAGCAGCTTGACAGGGAACACTGAAGCTTTCTTT
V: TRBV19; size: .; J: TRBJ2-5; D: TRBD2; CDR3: CASSAAWGGSETQYF; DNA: TGTGCCAGTAGTGCCGCTTGGGGGGGGAGCGAGACCCAGTACTTC
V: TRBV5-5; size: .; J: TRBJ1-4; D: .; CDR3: CASSLGGLGEKLFF; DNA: TGTGCCAGCAGCTTGGGTGGGCTTGGGGAAAAACTGTTTTTT
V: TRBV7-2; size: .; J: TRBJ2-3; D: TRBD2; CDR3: CASSSRKTLAGGPADTQYF; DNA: TGTGCCAGCAGCTCCCGTAAAACCCTAGCGGGAGGGCCGGCAGATACGCAGTATTTT
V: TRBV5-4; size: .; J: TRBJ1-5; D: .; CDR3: CASSLVGEFGDTQHF; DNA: TGTGCCAGCAGCTTGGTCGGGGAGTTTGGAGATACGCAGCATTTT
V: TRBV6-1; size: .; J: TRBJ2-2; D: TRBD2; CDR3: CASSDPSWREGTGELFF; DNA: TGTGCCAGCAGTGACCCTTCGTGGCGGGAGGGCACCGGGGAGCTGTTTTTT